The clone carrying this T cell receptor (beta chain) was counted only a few times. Germline V gene sequence: CDR1 GTSNPN, CDR2 SVGIG (reference sequence). This CDR3 is 15 amino acids long. Trimming removed 2 bases from V and 0 bases from J; junction bases left unmatched: 5. The sample comes from a study of blood T cell repertoires in COVID-19. For the study at large: Collection of acute and convalescent COVID-19 samples took place in the United States, Italy and Spain. PBMCs, B-cell-depleted T cells, or T cells provided the cDNA or gDNA that made up the material.

Original methodology: Estimated nucleated cell counts came from reference gene primer amplification. Method: immunoSEQ multiplex PCR; TCRdb's copy keeps in-frame clones and lacks some. V, J and clone size derive from that table, while D and trimming were established from the DNA sequence. The sample includes just over 650,000 clones, around 90% of them seen just once. The chain employs TRBV30 and TRBJ2-3, with 7 bases identical to TRBD2. Sequenced sample: peripheral blood. This receptor was identified in a woman under 30 with acute or convalescent COVID-19. This CDR3 reads CAWSRLARSTDTQYF. DNA of the CDR3: TGTGCCTGGAGTCGACTAGCCCGTAGCACAGATACGCAGTATTTT.